This entry describes one T cell receptor (beta chain). This CDR3 has 17 amino acids. Germline V gene data show CDR1 as MNHEY and CDR2 as SMNVEV (reference sequence). The ends lost 5 bases at V and 0 bases at J; junction bases unmatched: 12. The data were obtained in a study of long-term antiretroviral therapy in people with HIV. Run at survey level, the immunoSEQ assay was version v3.0. Assay used: immunoSEQ multiplex PCR; TCRdb lists only in-frame clones, some missing. The sample comprises 20,000 to 30,000 clones, 70% to 85% of which are singletons, and about 5.6% rests with the top ten. The material sequenced was unsorted PBMCs, taken 4.4 years after starting antiretroviral therapy. The chain uses TRBV27 and TRBJ2-7; 8 bases match TRBD1. This sequence was found in a man aged 30 to 39 with HIV. CDR3 DNA sequence: TGTGCCAGCAGTCCTCGCGGGTTGGGGACAGGCTCCTACGAGCAGTACTTC. It is translated as CASSPRGLGTGSYEQYF.